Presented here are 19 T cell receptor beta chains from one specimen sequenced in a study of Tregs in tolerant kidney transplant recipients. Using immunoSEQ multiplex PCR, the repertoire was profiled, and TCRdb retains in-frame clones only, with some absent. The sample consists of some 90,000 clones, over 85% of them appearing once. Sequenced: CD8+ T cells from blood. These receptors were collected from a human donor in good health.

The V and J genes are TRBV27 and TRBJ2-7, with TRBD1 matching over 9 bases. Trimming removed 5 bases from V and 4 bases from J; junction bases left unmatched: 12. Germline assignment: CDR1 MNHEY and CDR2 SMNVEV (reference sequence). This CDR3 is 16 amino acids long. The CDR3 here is CASSPGTGWAGYEQYF. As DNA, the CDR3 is TGTGCCAGCAGTCCCGGGACAGGGTGGGCAGGATACGAGCAGTACTTC.

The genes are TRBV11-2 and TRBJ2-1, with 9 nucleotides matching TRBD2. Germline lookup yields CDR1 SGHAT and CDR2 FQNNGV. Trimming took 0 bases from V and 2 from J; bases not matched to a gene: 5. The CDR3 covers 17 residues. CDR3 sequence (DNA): TGTGCCAGCAGCTTAGAAGCGGGGGGCCACCCCTACAATGAGCAGTTCTTC. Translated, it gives CASSLEAGGHPYNEQFF.

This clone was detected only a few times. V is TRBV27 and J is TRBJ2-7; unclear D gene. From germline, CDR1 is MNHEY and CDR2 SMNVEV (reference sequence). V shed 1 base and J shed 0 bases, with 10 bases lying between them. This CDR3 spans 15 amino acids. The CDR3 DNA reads TGTGCCAGCAGTTTATTGGCCGCCGTCTCCTACGAGCAGTACTTC. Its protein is CASSLLAAVSYEQYF.

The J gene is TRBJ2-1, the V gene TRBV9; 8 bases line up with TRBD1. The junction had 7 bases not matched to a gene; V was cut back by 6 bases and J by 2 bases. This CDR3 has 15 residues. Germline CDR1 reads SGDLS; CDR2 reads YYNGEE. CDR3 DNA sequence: TGTGCCAGCACCCCAGGGGGCAGCACCTACAATGAGCAGTTCTTC. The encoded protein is CASTPGGSTYNEQFF.

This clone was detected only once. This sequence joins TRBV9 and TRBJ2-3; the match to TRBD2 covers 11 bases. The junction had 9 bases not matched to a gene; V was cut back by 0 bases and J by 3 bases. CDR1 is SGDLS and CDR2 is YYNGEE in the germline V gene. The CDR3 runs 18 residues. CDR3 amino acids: CASSVDLAGGPGTDTQYF. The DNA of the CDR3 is TGTGCCAGCAGCGTAGACCTAGCGGGGGGCCCGGGGACAGATACGCAGTATTTT.

CDR3: CAWSVLVAGANTGELFF. The CDR3 region has the DNA TGTGCCTGGAGTGTATTGGTAGCGGGGGCGAACACCGGGGAGCTGTTTTTT. The V gene is TRBV30, the J gene TRBJ2-2; 9 bases are shared with TRBD2. This CDR3 region has 17 residues. Germline trimming cut 0 bases from V and 0 bases from J; bases unmatched to any gene: 5. Germline V gene lookup returns CDR1 GTSNPN and CDR2 SVGIG (reference sequence).

The CDR3 loop is CASSLAGTSGRARETQYF. In DNA form, the CDR3 reads TGTGCCAGCAGCTTAGCCGGGACTAGCGGGAGGGCCAGGGAGACCCAGTACTTC. The chain uses TRBV7-6 and TRBJ2-5; 16 bases align to TRBD2. CDR1 SGHVS and CDR2 FNYEAQ come from the germline V gene. The CDR3 runs 18 residues. V shed 0 bases and J 5 bases; nucleotides not matched to a gene: 6.

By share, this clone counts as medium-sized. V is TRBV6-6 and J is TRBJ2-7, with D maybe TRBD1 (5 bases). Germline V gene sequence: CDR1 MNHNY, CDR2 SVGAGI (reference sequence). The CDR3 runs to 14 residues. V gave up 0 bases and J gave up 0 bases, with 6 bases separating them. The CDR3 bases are TGTGCCAGCAGTTACTCGGACAACTCCTACGAGCAGTACTTC. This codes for CASSYSDNSYEQYF.

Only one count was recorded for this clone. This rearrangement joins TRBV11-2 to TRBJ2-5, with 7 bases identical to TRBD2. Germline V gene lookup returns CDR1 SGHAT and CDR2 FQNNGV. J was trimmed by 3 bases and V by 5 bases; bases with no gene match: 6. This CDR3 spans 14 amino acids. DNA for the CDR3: TGTGCCAGCAGCGAAATGGGAGGGGAAGAGACCCAGTACTTC. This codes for CASSEMGGEETQYF.

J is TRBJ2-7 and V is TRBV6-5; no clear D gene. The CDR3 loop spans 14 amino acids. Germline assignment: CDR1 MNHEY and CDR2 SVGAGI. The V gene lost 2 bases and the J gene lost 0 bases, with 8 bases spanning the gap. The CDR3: CASSYLTGSYEQYF. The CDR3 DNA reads TGTGCCAGCAGTTACCTCACCGGCTCCTACGAGCAGTACTTC.

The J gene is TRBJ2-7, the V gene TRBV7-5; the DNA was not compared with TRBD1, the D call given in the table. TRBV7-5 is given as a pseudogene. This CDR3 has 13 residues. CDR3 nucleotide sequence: TGTGTCAGAAGCTCCAGGGGGCTGAACGAGCAGTACTTC. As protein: CVRSSRGLNEQYF.

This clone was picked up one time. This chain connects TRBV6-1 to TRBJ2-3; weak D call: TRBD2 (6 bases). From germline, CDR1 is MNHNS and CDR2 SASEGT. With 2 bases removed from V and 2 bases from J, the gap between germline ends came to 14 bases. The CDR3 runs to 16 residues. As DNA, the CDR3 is TGTGCCAGCAGTGAAACCGGGAGTAGGACCACAGATACGCAGTATTTT. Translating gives CASSETGSRTTDTQYF.

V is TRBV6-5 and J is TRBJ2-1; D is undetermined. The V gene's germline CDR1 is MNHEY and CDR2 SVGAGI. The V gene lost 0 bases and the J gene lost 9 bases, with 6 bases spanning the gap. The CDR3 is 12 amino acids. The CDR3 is CASSYSPGEQFF. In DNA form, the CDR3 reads TGTGCCAGCAGTTACTCCCCTGGTGAGCAGTTCTTC.

CDR3 region: CASSLSQGAHYEQFF. The CDR3 bases are TGTGCCAGCAGCCTATCACAGGGGGCCCACTATGAGCAGTTCTTC. The V gene is TRBV7-9, the J gene TRBJ2-1; 9 bases map to TRBD1. Germline-derived CDR1 and CDR2 are SEHNR and FQNEAQ (reference sequence). The CDR3 sequence is 15 residues long. V lost 5 bases, J lost 8 bases, and 10 bases stayed unmatched.

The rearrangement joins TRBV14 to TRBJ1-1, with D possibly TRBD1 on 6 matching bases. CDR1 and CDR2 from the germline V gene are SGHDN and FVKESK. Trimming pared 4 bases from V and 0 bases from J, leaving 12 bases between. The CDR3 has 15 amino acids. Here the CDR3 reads CASSLNRAMNTEAFF. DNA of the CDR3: TGTGCCAGCAGCCTGAACAGGGCCATGAACACTGAAGCTTTCTTT.

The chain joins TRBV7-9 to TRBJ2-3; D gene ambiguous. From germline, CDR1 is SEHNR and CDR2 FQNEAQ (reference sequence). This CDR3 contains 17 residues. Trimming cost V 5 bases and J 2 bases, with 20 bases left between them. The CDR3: CASSTIGPLNPTDTQYF. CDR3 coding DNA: TGTGCCAGCAGCACAATCGGGCCTTTAAACCCCACAGATACGCAGTATTTT.

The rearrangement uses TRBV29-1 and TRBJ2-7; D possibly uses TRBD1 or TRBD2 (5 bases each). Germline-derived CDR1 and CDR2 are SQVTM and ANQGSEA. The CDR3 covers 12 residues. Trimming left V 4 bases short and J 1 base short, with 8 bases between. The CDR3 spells CSVGDRSYEQYF. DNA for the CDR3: TGCAGCGTTGGGGACCGATCCTACGAGCAGTACTTC.

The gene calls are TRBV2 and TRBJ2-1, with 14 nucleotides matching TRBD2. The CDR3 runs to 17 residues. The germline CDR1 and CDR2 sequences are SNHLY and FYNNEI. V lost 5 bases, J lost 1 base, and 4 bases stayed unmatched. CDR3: CASSLTSGRVSYNEQFF. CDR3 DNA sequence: TGTGCCAGCAGTCTGACTAGCGGGAGGGTTTCCTACAATGAGCAGTTCTTC.

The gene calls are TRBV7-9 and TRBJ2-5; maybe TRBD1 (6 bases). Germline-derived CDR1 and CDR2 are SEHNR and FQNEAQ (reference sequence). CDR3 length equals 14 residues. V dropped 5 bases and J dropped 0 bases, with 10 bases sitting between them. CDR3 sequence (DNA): TGTGCCAGCAGCCCCACAGGGTACCAAGAGACCCAGTACTTC. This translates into CASSPTGYQETQYF.